These 21 T cell receptor beta chains were sequenced from one sample in a study of blood T cell repertoires in COVID-19. Only in-frame clones appear in the TCRdb table, and some are missing; sequencing was by immunoSEQ multiplex PCR. The table has approximately 130,000 clones, 70% to 90% seen once. The sample consisted of peripheral blood. The origin of the receptors is a woman aged 45-60 years who had recovered from COVID-19.

This clone has only one observation. The V and J genes are TRBV6-6 and TRBJ1-5; no reliable D call. The CDR3 loop spans 20 amino acids. Germline-derived CDR1 and CDR2 are MNHNY and SVGAGI (reference sequence). V lost 5 bases and J lost 0, with 26 bases in between. The chain's CDR3 is CASSPSEGSGKNYSNQPQHF. The CDR3 coding sequence is TGTGCCAGCAGTCCATCTGAGGGCAGCGGAAAGAACTATAGCAATCAGCCCCAGCATTTT.

The chain is built from TRBV5-4 and TRBJ2-5, with TRBD1 matching 8 bases. V lost 5 bases to trimming and J lost 5 bases; unmatched junction nucleotides: 11. CDR1 and CDR2 (germline): SGHNT, YYREEE (reference sequence). The CDR3 has 15 residues. CDR3 DNA sequence: TGTGCCAGCAGGCAAGGACAGGGTGGGGCGGAGACCCAGTACTTC. Amino acid sequence: CASRQGQGGAETQYF.

The chain uses TRBV19 and TRBJ1-2, with 7 bases fitting TRBD1. V lost 3 bases and J lost 3; bases outside the gene matches: 7. Germline V gene data show CDR1 as LNHDA and CDR2 as SQIVND (reference sequence). This CDR3 is 15 amino acids long. This CDR3 is CASSITGVGDYGYTF. The CDR3 DNA is TGTGCCAGTAGTATCACAGGGGTAGGAGACTATGGCTACACCTTC.

The V call is TRBV2, the J call TRBJ1-2, with D unresolved. The V end was cut by 4 bases, the J end by 4 bases, with 16 bases between. From germline, CDR1 is SNHLY and CDR2 FYNNEI. This CDR3 is 15 amino acids long. The chain's CDR3 is CASSGGGLRGYGYTF. The CDR3 nucleotides read TGTGCCAGCAGTGGGGGTGGCCTTCGGGGCTATGGCTACACCTTC.

The chain carries TRBV15 and TRBJ2-5; D might be TRBD2 (5 bases). The CDR3 consists of 13 residues. In germline, CDR1 is LNHNV, CDR2 YYDKDF (reference sequence). V lost 6 bases and J 4 bases, leaving 12 bases between the germline ends. The DNA for the CDR3 is TGTGCCACCAGTTACGGGCGGGCAGAGACCCAGTACTTC. It is translated as CATSYGRAETQYF.

This chain uses TRBV2 with TRBJ1-4, with D hard to call. This CDR3 is built from 14 residues. Deletions cut 7 bases from V and 3 bases from J, with 12 bases between. In germline, CDR1 is SNHLY, CDR2 FYNNEI. CDR3 loop: CASNYRLSNEKLFF. In DNA, the CDR3 is TGTGCCAGCAATTACCGACTCTCTAATGAAAAACTGTTTTTT.

The chain joins TRBV5-6 to TRBJ2-5; TRBD2 might be the D (6 bases). V lost 3 bases to trimming and J lost 5 bases, with 11 bases between them. Germline V gene lookup returns CDR1 SGHDT and CDR2 YYEEEE. There are 13 residues in the CDR3. CDR3 coding DNA: TGTGCCAGCAGCTCCGGGAGTACGGAGACCCAGTACTTC. Its protein is CASSSGSTETQYF.

The V call is TRBV7-2, the J call TRBJ2-1; 13 bases are shared with TRBD2. Germline CDR1 and CDR2: SGHTA and FQGNSA. This CDR3 comprises 16 residues. V shed 3 bases and J 8 bases; nucleotides not matched to a gene: 7. In DNA form, the CDR3 reads TGTGCCAGCAGCTTCCCCGGGACTAGCGGGAAGCATGAGCAGTTCTTC. Protein: CASSFPGTSGKHEQFF.

The rearrangement links TRBV7-2 to TRBJ2-3; 8 nucleotides line up with TRBD2. The CDR3 is made up of 16 amino acids. The trim removed 5 bases at V and 6 bases at J, leaving 13 bases unmatched. CDR1 is SGHTA and CDR2 is FQGNSA in the germline V gene. This CDR3 is CASSQDLREGRDTQYF. For the CDR3, the DNA is TGTGCCAGCAGCCAAGACCTCCGGGAGGGCCGGGATACGCAGTATTTT.

This rearrangement joins TRBV19 to TRBJ2-7; 8 positions agree with TRBD1. CDR3 length: 14 amino acids. Germline V gene sequence: CDR1 LNHDA, CDR2 SQIVND (reference sequence). The V segment lost 2 bases and the J segment 8 bases; nucleotides outside the gene matches: 8. The CDR3 region is CASSIPGTGIQQYF. CDR3 DNA sequence: TGTGCCAGTAGTATACCGGGGACAGGTATTCAGCAGTACTTC.

This chain joins TRBV12-3 or TRBV12-4 and TRBJ1-1; D call uncertain. Trimming cost V 6 bases and J 2 bases, with 10 bases left between them. The CDR3 is made up of 13 amino acids. CDR3 coding DNA: TGTGCCAGCAGCCCCCTATTTAACACTGAAGCTTTCTTT. Protein: CASSPLFNTEAFF.

J is TRBJ1-6 and V is TRBV5-1; D may be TRBD1 (5 bases). V lost 1 base to trimming and J lost 8 bases, with 13 bases between them. The CDR3 spans 15 residues. The V gene's germline CDR1 is SGHRS and CDR2 YFSETQ. The DNA for the CDR3 is TGCGCCAGCAGCTTGTTTGCGGGGACCCATTCACCCCTCCACTTT. It yields the protein CASSLFAGTHSPLHF.

The V and J genes are TRBV29-1 and TRBJ1-1; no definite D call. CDR1 and CDR2 from the germline V gene are SQVTM and ANQGSEA. V shed 4 bases and J shed 5 bases, with 11 bases lying between them. The CDR3 contains 12 residues. CDR3 in DNA: TGCAGCGTTGGGTTTGCGGGTACTGAAGCTTTCTTT. Translated: CSVGFAGTEAFF.

Comment on this clone: Germline is not matched at one junction end, which may reflect a read error. The rearrangement links TRBV19 to TRBJ2-2; tentative D call: TRBD2 (5 bases). CDR1 and CDR2 (germline): LNHDA, SQIVND (reference sequence). CDR3 length: 10 residues. CDR3 nucleotides: TGCTCTTCGGGGACCGGGGAGCTGTTTTTT. Its translation: CSSGTGELFF. Drawing the rest from reference TRBV19 and TRBJ2-2, the complete variable domain is DGGITQSPKYLFRKEGQNVTLSCEQNLNHDAMYWYRQDPGQGLRLIYYSQIVNDFQKGDIAEGYSVSREKKESFPLTVTSAQKNPTAFYLCSSGTGELFFGEGSRLTVL.

The chain carries TRBV7-9 and TRBJ1-3; D is unresolved. V gave up 5 bases and J gave up 6 bases, with 14 bases separating them. Per the germline V gene, CDR1 is SEHNR and CDR2 is FQNEAQ (reference sequence). The CDR3 totals 14 residues. CDR3 nucleotide sequence: TGTGCCAGCAGCCCCCAGATTGTTCCAAACACCATATATTTT. It yields the protein CASSPQIVPNTIYF.

This clone has just a few counts. CDR3 amino acids: CSASGSTEAFF. The CDR3 nucleotides read TGCAGCGCATCGGGGAGCACTGAAGCTTTCTTT. This chain links TRBV29-1 with TRBJ1-1; D remains ambiguous. This CDR3 is 11 amino acids long. CDR1 is SQVTM and CDR2 is ANQGSEA in the germline V gene. V lost 7 bases to trimming and J lost 4 bases, with 10 bases between them.

This sequence joins TRBV6-5 and TRBJ2-3; 8 bases align to TRBD2. Germline V gene data show CDR1 as MNHEY and CDR2 as SVGAGI. This CDR3 has 12 residues. V dropped 6 bases and J dropped 9; count of bases not matched to a gene: 5. The CDR3 loop reads CASSHGGETQYF. The CDR3, as DNA: TGTGCCAGCAGCCACGGGGGGGAAACGCAGTATTTT.

The chain has TRBV18 and TRBJ1-1; possibly TRBD1 for D (6 bases). There are 15 residues in the CDR3. Per the germline V gene, CDR1 is KGHSH and CDR2 is LQKENI. V was cut by 4 bases and J by 3 bases, with 15 bases left in between. The CDR3 sequence: CASSLEGGRYTEAFF. CDR3 coding DNA: TGTGCCAGCTCACTCGAGGGGGGGAGGTACACTGAAGCTTTCTTT.

In this sample, this clone turned up once. The gene calls are TRBV6-1 and TRBJ2-7, with a tentative D call TRBD1 (6 bases). CDR1 and CDR2 from the germline V gene are MNHNS and SASEGT. V was shortened by 2 bases and J by 2 bases, with 10 bases between the two germline ends. This CDR3 has 14 residues. CDR3 bases: TGTGCCAGCAGTGAACAGGGGATCCCCTACGAGCAGTACTTC. Residues: CASSEQGIPYEQYF.

The chain has TRBV2 and TRBJ2-3; D is undetermined. This CDR3 spans 12 amino acids. Deletions cut 4 bases from V and 4 bases from J, with 6 bases between. CDR1 is SNHLY and CDR2 is FYNNEI in the germline V gene. The CDR3 sequence is CASSGQPDTQYF. CDR3 in DNA: TGTGCCAGCAGTGGGCAACCAGATACGCAGTATTTT. Complete variable domain (other parts from reference TRBV2 and TRBJ2-3): EPEVTQTPSHQVTQMGQEVILRCVPISNHLYFYWYRQILGQKVEFLVSFYNNEISEKSEIFDDQFSVERPDGSNFTLKIRSTKLEDSAMYFCASSGQPDTQYFGPGTRLTVL.

The gene calls are TRBV5-1 and TRBJ1-3; weak D call: TRBD1 (5 bases). Germline V gene data show CDR1 as SGHRS and CDR2 as YFSETQ. The CDR3 totals 15 residues. Deletions cut 6 bases from V and 2 bases from J, with 15 bases between. This chain's CDR3 is CASTYSGVPGNTIYF. CDR3 bases: TGCGCCAGCACCTATTCGGGGGTCCCTGGAAACACCATATATTTT.